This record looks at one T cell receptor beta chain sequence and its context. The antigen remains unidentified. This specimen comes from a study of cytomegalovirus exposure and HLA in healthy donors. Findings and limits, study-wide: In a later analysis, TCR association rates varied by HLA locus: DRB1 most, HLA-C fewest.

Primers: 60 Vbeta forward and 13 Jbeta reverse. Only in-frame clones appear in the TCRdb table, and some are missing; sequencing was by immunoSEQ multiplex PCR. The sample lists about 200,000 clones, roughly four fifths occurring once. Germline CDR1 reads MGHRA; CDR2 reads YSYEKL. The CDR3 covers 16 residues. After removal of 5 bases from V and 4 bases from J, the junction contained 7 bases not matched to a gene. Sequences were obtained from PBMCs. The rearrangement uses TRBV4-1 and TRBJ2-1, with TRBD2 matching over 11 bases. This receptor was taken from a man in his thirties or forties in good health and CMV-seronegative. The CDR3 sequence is CASSTMGLAEYNEQFF. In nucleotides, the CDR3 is TGCGCCAGCAGCACCATGGGACTAGCGGAATACAATGAGCAGTTCTTC.